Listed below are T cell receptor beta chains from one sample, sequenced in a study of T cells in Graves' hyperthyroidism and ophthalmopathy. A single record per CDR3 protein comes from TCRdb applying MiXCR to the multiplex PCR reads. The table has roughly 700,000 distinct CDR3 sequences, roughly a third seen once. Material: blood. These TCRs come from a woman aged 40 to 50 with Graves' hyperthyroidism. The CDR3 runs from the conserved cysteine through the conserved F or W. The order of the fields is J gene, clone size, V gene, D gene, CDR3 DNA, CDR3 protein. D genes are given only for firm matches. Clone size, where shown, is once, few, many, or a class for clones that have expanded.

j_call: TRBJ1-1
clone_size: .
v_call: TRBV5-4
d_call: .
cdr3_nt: TGTGCCAGCAGCTTGGCCCCCGGCAACAAGAGGACTGAAGCTTTCTTT
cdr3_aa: CASSLAPGNKRTEAFF

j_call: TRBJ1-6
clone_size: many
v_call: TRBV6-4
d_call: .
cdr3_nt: TGTGCCAGCAGTGACAGGGGTGGCTCACCCCTCCACTTT
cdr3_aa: CASSDRGGSPLHF

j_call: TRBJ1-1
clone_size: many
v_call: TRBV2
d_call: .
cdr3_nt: TGTGCCAGCAGTGAAGGCGGCAGCCAGGCAGCTTTCTTT
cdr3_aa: CASSEGGSQAAFF

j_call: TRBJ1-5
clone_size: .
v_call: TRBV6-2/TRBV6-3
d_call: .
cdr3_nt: TGTGCCAGCAGAGAGCAACCTCGAACAGGGAGCAGGGATCAGCCCCAGCATTTT
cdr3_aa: CASREQPRTGSRDQPQHF

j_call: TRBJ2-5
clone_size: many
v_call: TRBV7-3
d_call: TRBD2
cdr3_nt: TGTGCCAGCAGCGCAGGCGGCGGGGAGGGGATCCAAGAGACCCAGTACTTC
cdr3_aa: CASSAGGGEGIQETQYF

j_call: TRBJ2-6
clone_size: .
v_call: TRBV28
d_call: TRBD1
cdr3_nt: TGTGCCAGCAGTTTAAGCGGGACAGGGAGGGGGGCCAACGTCCTGACTTTC
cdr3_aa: CASSLSGTGRGANVLTF

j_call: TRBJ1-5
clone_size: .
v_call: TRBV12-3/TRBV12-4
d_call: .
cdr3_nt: TGTGCCAGCAGCCCGGGGCGGGGGGGACCCCAGCATTTT
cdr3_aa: CASSPGRGGPQHF

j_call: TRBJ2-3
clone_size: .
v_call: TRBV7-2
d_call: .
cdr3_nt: TGTGCCAGCAGCTTGGGGCTAGCGAGTACGCAGTATTTT
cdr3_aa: CASSLGLASTQYF

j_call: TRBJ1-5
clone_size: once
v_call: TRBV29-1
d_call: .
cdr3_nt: TGCAGCGTTGATTTGCAGGGACAAGAGACCCAGCATTTT
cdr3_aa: CSVDLQGQETQHF

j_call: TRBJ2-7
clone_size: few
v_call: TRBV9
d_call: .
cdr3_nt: TGTGCCAGCAGCGTATACATGCCGGTCTACGAGCAGTACTTC
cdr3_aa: CASSVYMPVYEQYF

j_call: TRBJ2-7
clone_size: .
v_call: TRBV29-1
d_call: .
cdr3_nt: TGCAGCAGTGGCATCGGCCTAGGCCCCTACGAGCAGTACTTC
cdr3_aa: CSSGIGLGPYEQYF

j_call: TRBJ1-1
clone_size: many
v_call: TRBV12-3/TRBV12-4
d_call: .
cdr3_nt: TGTGCCAGCAGTTTGGTGAATGAAGCTTTCTTT
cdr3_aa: CASSLVNEAFF

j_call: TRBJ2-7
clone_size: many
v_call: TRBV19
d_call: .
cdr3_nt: TGTGCCAGCAGTGCGGGTTCCTACGAGCAGTACTTC
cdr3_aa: CASSAGSYEQYF

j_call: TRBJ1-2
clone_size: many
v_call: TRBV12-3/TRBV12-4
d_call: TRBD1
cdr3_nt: TGTGCCAGCAGTTTAGGCAGGGGGAACACCTTC
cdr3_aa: CASSLGRGNTF

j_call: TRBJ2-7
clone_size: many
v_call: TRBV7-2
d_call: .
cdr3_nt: TGTGCCAGCAGCCCTAACTACGAGCAGTACTTC
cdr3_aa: CASSPNYEQYF

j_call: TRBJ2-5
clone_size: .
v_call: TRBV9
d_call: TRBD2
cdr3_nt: TGTGCCAGCAGCCTCGGGACTAGCGGGAGTAGGGAGTACCAAGAGACCCAGTACTTC
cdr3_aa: CASSLGTSGSREYQETQYF

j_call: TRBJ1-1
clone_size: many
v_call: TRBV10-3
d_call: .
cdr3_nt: TGTGCCATCAGTGAGTCTGTGGGGATCACTGAAGCTTTCTTT
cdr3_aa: CAISESVGITEAFF

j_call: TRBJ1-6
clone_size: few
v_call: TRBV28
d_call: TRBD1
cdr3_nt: TGTGCCAGCAGATCGACAGGGGCGCATAATTCACCCCTCCACTTT
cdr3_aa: CASRSTGAHNSPLHF

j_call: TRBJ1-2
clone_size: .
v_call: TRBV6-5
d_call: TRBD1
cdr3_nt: TGTGCCAGCAGCTCCGGGGACAGGATCTATGGCTACACCTTC
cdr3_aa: CASSSGDRIYGYTF

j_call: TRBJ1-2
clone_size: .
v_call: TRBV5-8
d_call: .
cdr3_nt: TGTGCCAGCAGCTTGGATCTTAGACCCTCCTCCTATGGCTACACCTTC
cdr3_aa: CASSLDLRPSSYGYTF

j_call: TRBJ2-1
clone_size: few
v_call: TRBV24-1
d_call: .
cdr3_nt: TGTGCCACCAGTGGGTCCAATTACAATGAGCAGTTCTTC
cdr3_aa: CATSGSNYNEQFF

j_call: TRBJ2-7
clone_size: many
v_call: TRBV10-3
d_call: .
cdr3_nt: TGTGCCATCACGGGGTCAAGGGATACCTACGAGCAGTACTTC
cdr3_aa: CAITGSRDTYEQYF

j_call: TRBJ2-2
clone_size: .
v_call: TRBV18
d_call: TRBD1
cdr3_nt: TGTGCCAGCTCACAGAACAGGGGGTCGGACACCGGGGAGCTGTTTTTT
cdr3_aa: CASSQNRGSDTGELFF

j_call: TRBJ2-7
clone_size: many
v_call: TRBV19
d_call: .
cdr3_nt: TGTGCCAGTAGTATGTCGCAGGCCACCTACGAGCAGTACTTC
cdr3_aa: CASSMSQATYEQYF

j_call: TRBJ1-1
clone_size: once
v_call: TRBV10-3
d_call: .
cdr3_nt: TGTGCCATCAGTGAGACCGATGGGCGTTCCCGGGGCACTGAAGCTTTCTTT
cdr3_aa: CAISETDGRSRGTEAFF

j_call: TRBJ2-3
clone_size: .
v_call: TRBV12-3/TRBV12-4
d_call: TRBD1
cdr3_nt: TGTGCCAGCAACCCTACAGGGGGCCCTCTCTGTTTTTGCACAGATACGCAGTATTTT
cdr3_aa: CASNPTGGPLCFCTDTQYF

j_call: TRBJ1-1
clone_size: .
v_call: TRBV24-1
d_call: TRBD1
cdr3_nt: TGTGCCACCGGGACAGGTAGGGAAGCTTTCTTT
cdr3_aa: CATGTGREAFF

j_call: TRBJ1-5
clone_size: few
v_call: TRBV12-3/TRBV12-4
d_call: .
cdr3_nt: TGTGCCAGCAGTTTACGAGGGTTCGGTCAGCCCCAGCATTTT
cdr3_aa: CASSLRGFGQPQHF

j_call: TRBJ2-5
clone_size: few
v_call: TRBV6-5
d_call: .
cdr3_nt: TGTGCCACTCACAGGGTAGGGGAGACCCAGTACTTC
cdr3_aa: CATHRVGETQYF

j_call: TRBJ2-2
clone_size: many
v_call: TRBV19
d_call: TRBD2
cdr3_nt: TGTGCCAGTAGTATAGGGACTAGCCGAACCGGGGAGCTGTTTTTT
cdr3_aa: CASSIGTSRTGELFF

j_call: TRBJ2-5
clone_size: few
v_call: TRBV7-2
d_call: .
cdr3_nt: TGTGCCAGCGGGGTGGGCAGGGGACTTCAAGAGACCCAGTACTTC
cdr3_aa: CASGVGRGLQETQYF

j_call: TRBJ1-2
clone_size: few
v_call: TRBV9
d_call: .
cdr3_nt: TGTGCCAGCAGCCAAGGTGCCAGGGCGGAGGGTGGCTACACCTTC
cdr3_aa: CASSQGARAEGGYTF

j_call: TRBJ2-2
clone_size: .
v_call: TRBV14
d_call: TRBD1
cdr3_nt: TGTGCCAGCAGCCAAGTGACGGACAGGGCAAGCGGGGAGCTGTTTTTT
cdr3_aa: CASSQVTDRASGELFF

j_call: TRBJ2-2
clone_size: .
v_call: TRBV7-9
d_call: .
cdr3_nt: TGTGCCAGCAGCTTACCCTACACCGGGGAGCTGTTTTTT
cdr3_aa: CASSLPYTGELFF

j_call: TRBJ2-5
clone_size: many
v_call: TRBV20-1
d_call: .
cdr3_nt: TGCAGTGCTAGACTCGACAGGGAGGTGGGGGAGACCCAGTACTTC
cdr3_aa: CSARLDREVGETQYF

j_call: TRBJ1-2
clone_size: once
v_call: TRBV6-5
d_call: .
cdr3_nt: TGTGCCAGCAGTTACTCCGGGGCGGGAGGCTACACCTTC
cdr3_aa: CASSYSGAGGYTF

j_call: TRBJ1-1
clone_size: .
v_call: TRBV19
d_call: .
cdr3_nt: TGTGCCAGTAGGAGCCCTCCGAACACTGAAGCTTTCTTT
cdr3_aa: CASRSPPNTEAFF

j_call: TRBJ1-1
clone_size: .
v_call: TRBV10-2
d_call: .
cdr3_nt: TGCGCCAGCCCCCCGGAGGTAGATAACACTGAAGCTTTCTTT
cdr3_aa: CASPPEVDNTEAFF

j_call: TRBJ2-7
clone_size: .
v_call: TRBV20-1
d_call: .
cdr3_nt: TGCAGTGCTGGGGGGACTTCCTACGAGCAGTACTTC
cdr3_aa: CSAGGTSYEQYF

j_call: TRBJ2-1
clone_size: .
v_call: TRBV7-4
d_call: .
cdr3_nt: TGTGCCAGCAGCTTATTACTATTCAATGAGCAGTTCTTC
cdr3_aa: CASSLLLFNEQFF

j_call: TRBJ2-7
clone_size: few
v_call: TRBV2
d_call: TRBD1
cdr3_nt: TGTGCCAGCACCGGACAGGGGGCCGGGGCGGTGCAGTACTTC
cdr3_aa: CASTGQGAGAVQYF

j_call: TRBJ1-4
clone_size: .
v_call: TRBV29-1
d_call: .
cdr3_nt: TGCAGCGGACATGGGAAACTGTTTTTT
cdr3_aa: CSGHGKLFF

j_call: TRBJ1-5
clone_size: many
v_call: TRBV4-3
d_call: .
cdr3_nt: TGCGCCAGCAGCCAAGATCATGTTCAGCCCCAGCATTTT
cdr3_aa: CASSQDHVQPQHF

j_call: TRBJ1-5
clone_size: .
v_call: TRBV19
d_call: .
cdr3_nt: TGTGCCAGTACCCTGACAGCAACTAGCAATCAGCCCCAGCATTTT
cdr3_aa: CASTLTATSNQPQHF

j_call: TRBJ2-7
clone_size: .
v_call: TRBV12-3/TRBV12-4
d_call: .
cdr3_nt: TGTGCCAGCAGTTTGGCCCCCTATGGAGAGCAGTACTTC
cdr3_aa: CASSLAPYGEQYF

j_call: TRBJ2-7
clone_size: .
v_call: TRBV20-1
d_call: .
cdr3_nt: TGCAGTGCACGGTCAGGGGAAACCTACGAGCAGTACTTC
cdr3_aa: CSARSGETYEQYF

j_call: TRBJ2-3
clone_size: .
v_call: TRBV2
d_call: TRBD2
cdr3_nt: TGTGCCAGCAGTGATCCGACTAGCGGGGGGGCAGATACGCAGTATTTT
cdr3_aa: CASSDPTSGGADTQYF

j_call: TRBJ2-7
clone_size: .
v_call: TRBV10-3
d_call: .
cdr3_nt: TGTGCCATCAGTGAGTCTTTGGGGTACTACGAGCAGTACTTC
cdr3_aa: CAISESLGYYEQYF

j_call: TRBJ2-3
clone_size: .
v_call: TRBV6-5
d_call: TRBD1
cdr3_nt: TGTGCCAGCAGAAACGATGGGACAGGCACAGATACGCAGTATTTT
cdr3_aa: CASRNDGTGTDTQYF

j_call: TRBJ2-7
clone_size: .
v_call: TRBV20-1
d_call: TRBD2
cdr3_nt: TGCAGTGCTAGAAAACCGGGACTAGCGGGCGATTATTACGAGCAGTACTTC
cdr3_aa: CSARKPGLAGDYYEQYF

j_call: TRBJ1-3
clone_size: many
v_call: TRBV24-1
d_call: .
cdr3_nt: TGTGCCACCAGTGACCCTACAGGGTCTGGAAACACCATATATTTT
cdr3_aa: CATSDPTGSGNTIYF

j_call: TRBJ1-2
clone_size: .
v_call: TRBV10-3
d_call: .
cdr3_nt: TGTGCCATCAGCCCAGGCTATGGCTACACCTTC
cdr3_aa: CAISPGYGYTF

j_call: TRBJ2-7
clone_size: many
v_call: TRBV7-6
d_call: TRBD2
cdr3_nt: TGTGCCAGCAGCTTAAATGGGGGGGGGAATTACGAGCAGTACTTC
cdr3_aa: CASSLNGGGNYEQYF

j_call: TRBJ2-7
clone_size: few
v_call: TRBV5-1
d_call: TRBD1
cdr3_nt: TGCGCCAGCAGCCGAGAACAGGGGGTCGACGAGCAGTACTTC
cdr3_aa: CASSREQGVDEQYF

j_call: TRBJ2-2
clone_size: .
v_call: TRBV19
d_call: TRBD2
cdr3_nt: TGTGCCAGTAGTATCGGACAGGGACTAGCGGGGGGGCGGCTCTCCGGGGAGCTGTTTTTT
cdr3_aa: CASSIGQGLAGGRLSGELFF

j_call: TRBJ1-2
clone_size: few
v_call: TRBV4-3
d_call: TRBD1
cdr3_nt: TGCGCCAGCAGCCAAGAGAATGCGGGACAGAACTTCTATGGCTACACCTTC
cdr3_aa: CASSQENAGQNFYGYTF

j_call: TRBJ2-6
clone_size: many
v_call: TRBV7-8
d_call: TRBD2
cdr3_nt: TGTGCCAGCAGCTTGAGGGACTACCTGAGCTCTGGGGCCAACGTCCTGACTTTC
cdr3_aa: CASSLRDYLSSGANVLTF

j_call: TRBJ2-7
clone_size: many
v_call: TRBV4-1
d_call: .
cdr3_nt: TGCGCCAGCAGCCCCGCGGGACCAGGCTACGAGCAGTACTTC
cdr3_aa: CASSPAGPGYEQYF

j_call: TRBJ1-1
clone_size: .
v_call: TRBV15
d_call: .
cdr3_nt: TGTGCCACCAGCAGTATGCGGGAGAGCGGCAACACTGAAGCTTTCTTT
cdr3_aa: CATSSMRESGNTEAFF

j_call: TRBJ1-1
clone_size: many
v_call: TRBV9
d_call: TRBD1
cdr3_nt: TGTGCCAGCAGTCGGGACAGCGAAGCTTTCTTT
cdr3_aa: CASSRDSEAFF